A selection of T cell receptor beta chains follows, all from one sample in a study of cytomegalovirus exposure and HLA in healthy donors. This table comes from immunoSEQ multiplex PCR, and its TCRdb copy is limited to in-frame clones, with some not included. The sample has over 85,000 clones, 79% seen once. The sequenced material came from PBMCs. The receptor source for this set is a man aged 25-40 years in good health and CMV-seropositive. Both conserved end residues are part of each CDR3. A D gene is named only where the DNA matches it firmly. Some rows mark clone size as missing; the rest say once, few, many or name a class of expanded clone.

D gene | clone size | J gene | V gene | CDR3 DNA | CDR3 protein
. | . | TRBJ2-7 | TRBV7-9 | TGTGCCAGCAGCTTAGGTGCAGGTCCAACCTACGAGCAGTACTTC | CASSLGAGPTYEQYF
TRBD1 | . | TRBJ1-3 | TRBV5-1 | TGCGCCAGCAGCTTGGGGGACAGAGCTGGAAACACCATATATTTT | CASSLGDRAGNTIYF
. | . | TRBJ2-7 | TRBV7-9 | TGTTCCAGCAGCTTAGACTCGGACAGATACTCCTACGAGCAGTACTTC | CSSSLDSDRYSYEQYF
. | . | TRBJ1-4 | TRBV19 | TGTGCCAGTAGTATCCCTCTTTCCGGGACACTTAGCGAAAAACTGTTTTTT | CASSIPLSGTLSEKLFF
. | . | TRBJ1-1 | TRBV6-5 | TGTGCCAGCACCTTCGGGGGGTCTGGTCGGGAAGCTTTCTTT | CASTFGGSGREAFF
TRBD2 | few | TRBJ2-3 | TRBV19 | TGTGCCAGTAGTATTACCCCTAGCGGGATGAGCACAGATACGCAGTATTTT | CASSITPSGMSTDTQYF
. | . | TRBJ2-7 | TRBV11-3 | TGTGCCAGCAGCTTAAGGGGAAATCCCTACGAGCAGTACTTC | CASSLRGNPYEQYF
. | . | TRBJ2-3 | TRBV4-3 | TGCGCCAGCAGCCAAGCTCCGCAGGACACAGATACGCAGTATTTT | CASSQAPQDTDTQYF
TRBD2 | . | TRBJ2-7 | TRBV11-2 | TGTGCCAGCAGCTTAGCGGGAGGGGATCGACGAGAGCAGTACTTC | CASSLAGGDRREQYF
. | . | TRBJ2-2 | TRBV6-6 | TGTGCCAGCAGTTACTCGCGAACGGGAACATCCGGGGAGCTGTTTTTT | CASSYSRTGTSGELFF
. | . | TRBJ1-2 | TRBV27 | TGTGCCAGCAGTTTATCTGGTGAGGCTGTTAGTGGCTACACCTTC | CASSLSGEAVSGYTF
TRBD2 | . | TRBJ2-5 | TRBV6-6 | TGTGCCAGCACCAAAGCGGGGGGCGGGACCCAGTACTTC | CASTKAGGGTQYF
TRBD1 | . | TRBJ2-5 | TRBV29-1 | TGCAGCGTCCGGACAGGGAAGGGAGAGACCCAGTACTTC | CSVRTGKGETQYF
. | few | TRBJ1-2 | TRBV21-1 | TGTGCCAGCAGCAAAGCGCTCCCTCAGGGGGGCTATGGCTACACCTTC | CASSKALPQGGYGYTF
. | . | TRBJ1-5 | TRBV6-6 | TGTGCCAGCAGTTACTCCCAGGAGGGGCCCCAGCATTTT | CASSYSQEGPQHF
TRBD1 | . | TRBJ2-7 | TRBV13 | TGTGCCAGCAGCTCCTGGACAGGGCCCTACGAGCAGTACTTC | CASSSWTGPYEQYF